One sample yielded the 9 T cell receptor beta chains listed below, sequenced in a study of identical twins. TCRdb independently ran MiXCR on the 5' RACE reads; one entry per CDR3 protein. This repertoire shows about 530,000 distinct CDR3 sequences, more than 20% found once; its top ten account for approximately 0.52%. These data were likewise used in another study, on yellow fever vaccine responses in identical twins.

Source material: CD4+ T cells sorted from blood. The receptors stem from a young woman in good health.

The CDR3 region is CASSLGQLPEKLFF. The CDR3 nucleotides are TGCGCCAGCAGCTTGGGACAGCTCCCCGAAAAACTGTTTTTT. The chain couples TRBV5-1 to TRBJ1-4; tentatively, D is TRBD1 (5 bases). The CDR3 has 14 amino acids. CDR1 and CDR2 (germline): SGHRS, YFSETQ. V was shortened by 0 bases and J by 8 bases, with 11 bases between the two germline ends.

The chain combines TRBV3-1 with TRBJ1-5; tentatively, D is TRBD1 (5 bases). V shed 2 bases and J shed 5 bases, with 7 bases lying between them. Germline V lookup: CDR1 LGHDT, CDR2 YNNKEL (reference sequence). The CDR3 covers 13 residues. Written as DNA, the CDR3 is TGTGCCAGCAGCCAATTGGGGGATCAGCCCCAGCATTTT. Translating it yields CASSQLGDQPQHF.

This clonotype was detected only once. The V and J genes are TRBV20-1 and TRBJ2-1; D remains ambiguous. CDR1 and CDR2 (germline): DFQATT, SNEGSKA (reference sequence). CDR3 length: 11 amino acids. Between the trimmed V and J ends, which lost 1 base and 9 bases, there was a span of 7 bases. DNA of the CDR3: TGCAGTGCTAGAGGGGATGTTGAGCAGTTCTTC. Amino acids: CSARGDVEQFF.

The CDR3 sequence is CASSPQGANGANVLTF. The CDR3 coding sequence is TGTGCCAGCAGTCCACAGGGGGCGAACGGGGCCAACGTCCTGACTTTC. The J gene is TRBJ2-6, the V gene TRBV12-3 or TRBV12-4, with 9 positions matching TRBD1. J gave up 4 bases and V 5 bases, and 6 bases lay outside the gene matches. The CDR3 is made up of 16 amino acids.

Written as DNA, the CDR3 is TGTGCCAGCAGCGGCCAATTAGAAGGATATACGCAGTATTTT. It yields the protein CASSGQLEGYTQYF. V usage is TRBV7-6 and J usage is TRBJ2-3, with D hard to call. With 5 bases removed from V and 7 bases from J, the gap between germline ends came to 16 bases. CDR3 size: 14 residues. Germline V lookup: CDR1 SGHVS, CDR2 FNYEAQ. Full variable domain (rest looked up from reference TRBV7-6 and TRBJ2-3): GAGVSQSPRYKVTKRGQDVALRCDPISGHVSLYWYRQALGQGPEFLTYFNYEAQQDKSGLPNDRFSAERPEGSISTLTIQRTEQRDSAMYRCASSGQLEGYTQYFGPGTRLTVL.

This clonotype has just a few counts. V and J are TRBV5-1 and TRBJ2-7; D may be TRBD1 (6 bases). Looked up from germline, CDR1 is SGHRS and CDR2 is YFSETQ. V lost 5 bases, J lost 0 bases, and 15 bases lay in between. The CDR3 is 15 residues long. This CDR3 is CASRADRLSSYEQYF. CDR3 sequence (DNA): TGCGCCAGCAGAGCTGACAGGCTGAGCTCCTACGAGCAGTACTTC.

This clonotype was picked up a small number of times. The genes are TRBV7-3 and TRBJ2-1; 10 bases align to TRBD2. The germline gives CDR1 SGHTA, CDR2 FQGTGA. V shed 0 bases, J shed 7 bases, and the junction held 9 bases outside the gene matches. This CDR3 comprises 17 residues. DNA for the CDR3: TGTGCCAGCAGCTTAACGTTCATAGCGGGAGGTGTAAATGAGCAGTTCTTC. This codes for CASSLTFIAGGVNEQFF.

V and J are TRBV5-1 and TRBJ2-3; TRBD2 matches 9 bases. CDR3 length: 16 residues. The trim removed 2 bases at V and 1 base at J, leaving 5 bases unmatched. The germline gives CDR1 SGHRS, CDR2 YFSETQ. The CDR3 DNA sequence: TGCGCCAGCAGCTTTGCTAGCGGGGCAGGCACAGATACGCAGTATTTT. Translating it yields CASSFASGAGTDTQYF.

J is TRBJ1-1 and V is TRBV7-2, with no clear D. The germline V gene has CDR1 SGHTA and CDR2 FQGNSA. The V end was cut by 1 base, the J end by 1 base, with 7 bases between. CDR3 length equals 14 residues. Here the CDR3 reads CASSLGWKNTEAFF. The CDR3 nucleotides are TGTGCCAGCAGCTTAGGGTGGAAGAACACTGAAGCTTTCTTT.